Detailed here is one TCR beta chain. The record originates from a study of blood T cell repertoires in COVID-19. Measured with immunoSEQ multiplex PCR; TCRdb has only the in-frame clones, and not every one. The sample contains some 140,000 clones, 70% to 85% of which appear only once. The germline gives CDR1 MDHEN, CDR2 SYDVKM. Deletions cut 5 bases from V and 4 bases from J, with 14 bases between. The CDR3 is 15 amino acids. This chain uses TRBV28 with TRBJ1-4; perhaps TRBD1 as D (6 bases). The origin of this receptor is a man between 60 and 75 years old with acute or convalescent COVID-19. Material for sequencing was peripheral blood. The chain's CDR3 is CASSAAGGLNEKLFF. The CDR3 region has the DNA TGTGCCAGCAGTGCCGCGGGGGGCCTTAATGAAAAACTGTTTTTT.